Below, 8 T cell receptor beta chains from the same sample are listed, as sequenced in a study of shared clonotypes between healthy human individuals. TCRdb's copy holds only in-frame clones and misses some; the assay was immunoSEQ multiplex PCR. The table has about 480,000 clones, 60% to 80% seen once. The sequencing input was PBMCs. The receptors come from a woman in her thirties or forties in good health. Some clones in this sample may be carry-over from other donors' samples.

The count of this clone is one. The sample contains more than one DNA sequence encoding this CDR3. The V call is TRBV7-9, the J call TRBJ2-1; no reliable D call. The CDR3 totals 12 residues. Germline CDR1 and CDR2: SEHNR and FQNEAQ (reference sequence). V lost 1 base and J lost 4, with 2 bases in between. CDR3 protein: CASSLDYNEQFF. CDR3 DNA sequence: TGTGCCAGCAGCTTAGATTACAATGAGCAGTTCTTC.

V gene TRBV9 combines with J gene TRBJ1-2, with TRBD1 identical over 7 bases. Germline V gives CDR1 SGDLS, CDR2 YYNGEE. There are 15 residues in the CDR3. Trimming took 5 bases from V and 1 from J; bases not matched to a gene: 8. CDR3 sequence: CASRGTDPLNYGYTF. The CDR3 bases are TGTGCCAGCAGAGGGACAGATCCCCTTAACTATGGCTACACCTTC.

This rearrangement joins TRBV27 to TRBJ2-2; TRBD1 aligns across 10 bases. Germline CDR1 MNHEY, CDR2 SMNVEV (reference sequence). The V segment lost 6 bases and the J segment 7 bases; nucleotides outside the gene matches: 5. The CDR3 length is 14 residues. The CDR3 coding sequence is TGTGCCAGCAGCGACAGGGGGCAGGTCGGGGAGCTGTTTTTT. It codes for CASSDRGQVGELFF.

In the case of this clone: The identical CDR3 is also encoded by other nucleotide sequences in the sample. The chain links TRBV5-1 to TRBJ2-5; perhaps TRBD2 as D (6 bases). The CDR3 runs 14 residues. V was pared by 0 bases and J by 5 bases, with 11 bases between. In germline, CDR1 is SGHRS, CDR2 YFSETQ. The CDR3 DNA sequence: TGCGCCAGCAGCTTGGCGGGAGTTGGGGAGACCCAGTACTTC. Translation gives CASSLAGVGETQYF.

V usage is TRBV27 and J usage is TRBJ2-7; 9 positions match TRBD2. This CDR3 has 22 amino acids. Looked up from germline, CDR1 is MNHEY and CDR2 is SMNVEV (reference sequence). V lost 4 bases and J lost 2; bases outside the gene matches: 27. For the CDR3, the DNA is TGTGCCAGCAGTTCCCTCTCCCCCGTAGCGGGAGAGGGGGGAATAGTTACCTACGAGCAGTACTTC. It encodes CASSSLSPVAGEGGIVTYEQYF.

The chain links TRBV28 to TRBJ1-5; D is ambiguous. CDR1 and CDR2 from the germline V gene are MDHEN and SYDVKM. Trimming left V 3 bases short and J 2 bases short, with 14 bases between. The CDR3 totals 16 residues. As DNA, the CDR3 is TGTGCCAGCAGTTTGGTTAGGACCGGGGGCAATCAGCCCCAGCATTTT. Protein sequence: CASSLVRTGGNQPQHF.

This clone appeared a few times. The chain employs TRBV7-9 and TRBJ1-4; D is perhaps TRBD1 (6 bases). This CDR3 has 14 amino acids. Trimming shortened V by 8 bases and J by 8 bases, and 18 bases separated the two germline ends. Germline CDR1 reads SEHNR; CDR2 reads FQNEAQ (reference sequence). CDR3 region: CASGPLTGQEKLFF. The CDR3 nucleotides are TGTGCCAGCGGCCCGTTGACAGGTCAGGAAAAACTGTTTTTT.

The rearrangement links TRBV25-1 to TRBJ2-1, with 8 bases matching TRBD2. CDR1 is MGHDK, CDR2 SYGVNS, per germline. The CDR3 is made up of 15 amino acids. Losses at the gene ends were 4 bases for V and 9 bases for J; bases not matched to a gene: 11. DNA for the CDR3: TGTGCCAGCAGTGCATCCGGGAGGGCGGGAAGTGAGCAGTTCTTC. Its protein is CASSASGRAGSEQFF.